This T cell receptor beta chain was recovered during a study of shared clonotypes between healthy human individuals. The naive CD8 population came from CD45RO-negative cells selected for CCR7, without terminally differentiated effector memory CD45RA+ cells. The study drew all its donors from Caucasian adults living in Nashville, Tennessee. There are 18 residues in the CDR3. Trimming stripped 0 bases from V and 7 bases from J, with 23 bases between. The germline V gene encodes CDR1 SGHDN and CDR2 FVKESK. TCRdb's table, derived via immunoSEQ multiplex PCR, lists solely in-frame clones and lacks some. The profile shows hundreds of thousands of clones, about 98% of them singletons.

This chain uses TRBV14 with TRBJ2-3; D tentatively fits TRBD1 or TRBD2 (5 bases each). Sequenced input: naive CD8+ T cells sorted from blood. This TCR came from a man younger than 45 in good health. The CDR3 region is CASSQESLEGPTFHTQYF. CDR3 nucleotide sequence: TGTGCCAGCAGCCAAGAAAGCCTCGAGGGACCCACTTTCCATACGCAGTATTTT.